This T cell receptor beta chain was retrieved from a study of identifying expanded T cells in peripheral blood. Germline loops: CDR1 SGDLS, CDR2 YYNGEE. V lost 0 bases and J lost 3, with 11 bases in between. The CDR3 spans 15 residues. Assay: immunoSEQ multiplex PCR; the TCRdb copy retains only in-frame clones and omits some. In the table there are about 80,000 clones, 84% of which are singletons. What was sequenced was blood. The chain employs TRBV9 and TRBJ2-3, with D maybe TRBD2 (6 bases). This receptor was obtained from a person aged 18 to 75 in good health. CDR3 loop: CASSVEGRGTDTQYF. The CDR3 region has the DNA TGTGCCAGCAGCGTAGAGGGCCGGGGGACAGATACGCAGTATTTT.